Following are 21 T cell receptor beta chains from one sample sequenced in a study of siplizumab effects on memory and regulatory T cells. Libraries were prepared by immunoSEQ multiplex PCR; TCRdb keeps only in-frame clonotypes and omits some of them. The sample has around 100,000 clones; 85% to 95% are singletons. Specimen: non-Treg CD4+ T cells sorted from blood. These receptors were collected from a human donor in good health.

This rearrangement joins TRBV5-1 to TRBJ1-4; D perhaps matches TRBD1 (6 bases). Germline V gene lookup returns CDR1 SGHRS and CDR2 YFSETQ. V dropped 0 bases and J dropped 0 bases, with 9 bases sitting between them. There are 16 residues in the CDR3. The CDR3 coding sequence is TGCGCCAGCAGCTTGGGGAGGGACACAACTAATGAAAAACTGTTTTTT. It yields the protein CASSLGRDTTNEKLFF.

The chain carries TRBV7-3 and TRBJ2-7; TRBD1 matches at 9 bases. The CDR3 covers 16 residues. Looked up from germline, CDR1 is SGHTA and CDR2 is FQGTGA. V gave up 2 bases and J gave up 1 base; unmatched junction bases: 6. The CDR3 is CASSLYRGPISYEQYF. For the CDR3, the DNA is TGTGCCAGCAGCTTATACAGGGGGCCCATTTCCTACGAGCAGTACTTC.

The sample holds one count of this clone. The chain joins TRBV18 to TRBJ2-1; D perhaps matches TRBD2 (6 bases). The length of the CDR3 is 17 residues. Germline CDR1 KGHSH, CDR2 LQKENI. Trimming stripped 3 bases from V and 5 bases from J, with 20 bases between. The CDR3 loop reads CASSPVYGSGLHNEQFF. The CDR3 bases are TGTGCCAGCTCACCGGTTTACGGATCGGGACTTCACAATGAGCAGTTCTTC. Using reference TRBV18 and TRBJ2-1 for the parts outside the CDR3, the full variable domain is NAGVMQNPRHLVRRRGQEARLRCSPMKGHSHVYWYRQLPEEGLKFMVYLQKENIIDESGMPKERFSAEFPKEGPSILRIQQVVRGDSAAYFCASSPVYGSGLHNEQFFGPGTRLTVL.

The J gene is TRBJ2-4, the V gene TRBV29-1; no reliable D call. The germline CDR1 and CDR2 sequences are SQVTM and ANQGSEA. The V and J ends lost 8 bases and 6 bases respectively, with 17 bases between them. The length of the CDR3 is 13 residues. The CDR3 nucleotides are TGCAGCTCTACCAGTCTAGATTTAAACATTCAGTACTTC. Its translation is CSSTSLDLNIQYF.

The rearrangement joins TRBV4-1 to TRBJ1-2, with D perhaps matching TRBD1 (5 bases). Trimming pared 3 bases from V and 8 bases from J, leaving 10 bases between. The CDR3 runs to 12 residues. CDR1 MGHRA and CDR2 YSYEKL come from the germline V gene. For the CDR3, the DNA is TGCGCCAGCAGCCAGGGGCCGGGGGGCTACACCTTC. This codes for CASSQGPGGYTF.

This chain connects TRBV4-1 to TRBJ1-4; D not resolved. The CDR3 contains 15 residues. The V gene lost 1 base and the J gene lost 0 bases, with 6 bases spanning the gap. The germline CDR1 and CDR2 sequences are MGHRA and YSYEKL. CDR3 protein: CASSQGPTTNEKLFF. The CDR3, as DNA: TGCGCCAGCAGCCAAGGGCCAACAACTAATGAAAAACTGTTTTTT.

This chain joins TRBV6-5 and TRBJ2-4; D is possibly TRBD1 (6 bases). The germline CDR1 and CDR2 sequences are MNHEY and SVGAGI. Trimming pared 1 base from V and 8 bases from J, leaving 12 bases between. This CDR3 spans 14 amino acids. CDR3 loop: CASSYFGKGDIQYF. In nucleotides, the CDR3 is TGTGCCAGCAGTTACTTCGGCAAGGGGGACATTCAGTACTTC.

The chain employs TRBV6-1 and TRBJ2-3; 11 nucleotides line up with TRBD2. The CDR3 covers 16 residues. Trimming at V came to 2 bases and at J to 0 bases, leaving 1 base not matched to a gene. CDR1 and CDR2 from the germline V gene are MNHNS and SASEGT. DNA of the CDR3: TGTGCCAGCAGTGAAAGGACTAGCGGGAGCACAGATACGCAGTATTTT. Translating gives CASSERTSGSTDTQYF.

This chain connects TRBV9 to TRBJ2-1; D unclear. Per germline, CDR1 SGDLS and CDR2 YYNGEE. Trimming took off 0 bases at V and 0 bases at J, with 7 bases between the two ends. The CDR3 has 15 residues. The CDR3 loop is CASSVERSSYNEQFF. CDR3 DNA: TGTGCCAGCAGCGTAGAACGGAGCTCCTACAATGAGCAGTTCTTC.

This sequence joins TRBV7-9 and TRBJ1-2; D remains unclear. The CDR3 consists of 12 residues. In germline, CDR1 is SEHNR, CDR2 FQNEAQ (reference sequence). V dropped 1 base and J dropped 6 bases, with 6 bases sitting between them. CDR3 in DNA: TGTGCCAGCAGCTTAGTTCCGGATGGCTACACCTTC. It is translated as CASSLVPDGYTF. Combining the CDR3 with reference TRBV7-9 and TRBJ1-2 gives the whole variable domain DTGVSQNPRHKITKRGQNVTFRCDPISEHNRLYWYRQTLGQGPEFLTYFQNEAQLEKSRLLSDRFSAERPKGSFSTLEIQRTEQGDSAMYLCASSLVPDGYTFGSGTRLTVV.

The chain joins TRBV9 to TRBJ2-1; tentative D call: TRBD2 (6 bases). Trimming pared 4 bases from V and 8 bases from J, leaving 19 bases between. The CDR3 runs 15 residues. In germline, CDR1 is SGDLS, CDR2 YYNGEE. CDR3 sequence: CASSPGSGLMYEQFF. The CDR3 nucleotides read TGTGCCAGCAGCCCCGGGTCGGGACTTATGTATGAGCAGTTCTTC.

The chain combines TRBV4-1 with TRBJ1-5, with D tentatively TRBD1 (6 bases). Looked up from germline, CDR1 is MGHRA and CDR2 is YSYEKL. CDR3 length: 18 amino acids. Trimming shortened V by 4 bases and J by 11 bases, and 30 bases separated the two germline ends. DNA of the CDR3: TGCGCCAGCAGCCCCACCAGGGGAGCGAGAGCAGGAATGATGACCCAGCATTTT. Translation: CASSPTRGARAGMMTQHF.

The chain employs TRBV11-2 and TRBJ2-4, with no clear D. Germline CDR1 reads SGHAT; CDR2 reads FQNNGV. Trimming shortened V by 6 bases and J by 2 bases, and 14 bases separated the two germline ends. The CDR3 runs to 15 residues. In nucleotides, the CDR3 is TGTGCCAGCAGGCCTTCCGGGCTGCCCAAAAACATTCAGTACTTC. It encodes CASRPSGLPKNIQYF.

This chain joins TRBV6-1 and TRBJ1-2, with D possibly being TRBD1 (6 bases). This CDR3 is built from 13 residues. The V end was cut by 5 bases, the J end by 4 bases, with 11 bases between. Germline assignment: CDR1 MNHNS and CDR2 SASEGT. The CDR3 here is CASSKDSRYGYTF. For the CDR3, the DNA is TGTGCCAGCAGTAAGGACAGCCGCTATGGCTACACCTTC.

J is TRBJ2-1 and V is TRBV9; 8 positions agree with TRBD2. The trim removed 4 bases at V and 8 bases at J, leaving 11 bases unmatched. Germline CDR1 reads SGDLS; CDR2 reads YYNGEE. The CDR3 is made up of 15 amino acids. CDR3 coding DNA: TGTGCCAGCAGCTTACTCGGGACTAGTGGATATGAGCAGTTCTTC. Translation gives CASSLLGTSGYEQFF.

The chain recombines TRBV4-1 with TRBJ2-2; D unresolved. V lost 5 bases and J lost 0, with 16 bases in between. This CDR3 comprises 17 residues. CDR1 and CDR2 from the germline V gene are MGHRA and YSYEKL. CDR3 sequence reads: CASSEPPSQANTGELFF. The CDR3 nucleotides are TGCGCCAGCAGCGAACCTCCCTCTCAGGCGAACACCGGGGAGCTGTTTTTT.

The chain uses TRBV9 and TRBJ1-2, with D maybe TRBD1 (5 bases). Germline V gene lookup returns CDR1 SGDLS and CDR2 YYNGEE. With 5 bases removed from V and 0 bases from J, the gap between germline ends came to 14 bases. The CDR3 sequence is 15 residues long. The CDR3 DNA follows: TGTGCCAGCAGTACGGGGGGGTATACTAACTATGGCTACACCTTC. This encodes CASSTGGYTNYGYTF.

The chain combines TRBV5-8 with TRBJ1-5, with D tentatively TRBD1 (5 bases). Trimming shortened V by 3 bases and J by 2 bases, and 18 bases separated the two germline ends. Per germline, CDR1 SGHTS and CDR2 YDEGEE. This CDR3 is built from 17 residues. The CDR3, as DNA: TGTGCCAGCAGCTACTCAAAGACAGCGAAAGGCAATCAGCCCCAGCATTTT. It is translated as CASSYSKTAKGNQPQHF.

This rearrangement joins TRBV6-5 to TRBJ2-3; D call uncertain. The germline gives CDR1 MNHEY, CDR2 SVGAGI. V was cut by 0 bases and J by 4 bases, with 8 bases left in between. The CDR3 has 14 amino acids. The CDR3, as DNA: TGTGCCAGCAGTTACTCGACTGGGGCAGATACGCAGTATTTT. Translated, it gives CASSYSTGADTQYF.

J is TRBJ1-2 and V is TRBV5-1; D unresolved. Per the germline V gene, CDR1 is SGHRS and CDR2 is YFSETQ. The CDR3 is made up of 16 amino acids. V was trimmed by 0 bases and J by 4 bases, leaving 16 bases between them. CDR3 protein: CASSLVLGSQGYGYTF. The CDR3 DNA sequence: TGCGCCAGCAGCTTGGTTTTGGGCAGCCAAGGCTATGGCTACACCTTC.

The rearrangement joins TRBV18 to TRBJ2-7; 9 bases map to TRBD2. Per the germline V gene, CDR1 is KGHSH and CDR2 is LQKENI. The CDR3 spans 13 residues. V lost 3 bases, J lost 8 bases, and 5 bases stayed unmatched. CDR3 in amino acids: CASSPEPSGKQYF. The CDR3 coding sequence is TGTGCCAGCTCACCTGAACCTAGCGGGAAGCAGTACTTC.